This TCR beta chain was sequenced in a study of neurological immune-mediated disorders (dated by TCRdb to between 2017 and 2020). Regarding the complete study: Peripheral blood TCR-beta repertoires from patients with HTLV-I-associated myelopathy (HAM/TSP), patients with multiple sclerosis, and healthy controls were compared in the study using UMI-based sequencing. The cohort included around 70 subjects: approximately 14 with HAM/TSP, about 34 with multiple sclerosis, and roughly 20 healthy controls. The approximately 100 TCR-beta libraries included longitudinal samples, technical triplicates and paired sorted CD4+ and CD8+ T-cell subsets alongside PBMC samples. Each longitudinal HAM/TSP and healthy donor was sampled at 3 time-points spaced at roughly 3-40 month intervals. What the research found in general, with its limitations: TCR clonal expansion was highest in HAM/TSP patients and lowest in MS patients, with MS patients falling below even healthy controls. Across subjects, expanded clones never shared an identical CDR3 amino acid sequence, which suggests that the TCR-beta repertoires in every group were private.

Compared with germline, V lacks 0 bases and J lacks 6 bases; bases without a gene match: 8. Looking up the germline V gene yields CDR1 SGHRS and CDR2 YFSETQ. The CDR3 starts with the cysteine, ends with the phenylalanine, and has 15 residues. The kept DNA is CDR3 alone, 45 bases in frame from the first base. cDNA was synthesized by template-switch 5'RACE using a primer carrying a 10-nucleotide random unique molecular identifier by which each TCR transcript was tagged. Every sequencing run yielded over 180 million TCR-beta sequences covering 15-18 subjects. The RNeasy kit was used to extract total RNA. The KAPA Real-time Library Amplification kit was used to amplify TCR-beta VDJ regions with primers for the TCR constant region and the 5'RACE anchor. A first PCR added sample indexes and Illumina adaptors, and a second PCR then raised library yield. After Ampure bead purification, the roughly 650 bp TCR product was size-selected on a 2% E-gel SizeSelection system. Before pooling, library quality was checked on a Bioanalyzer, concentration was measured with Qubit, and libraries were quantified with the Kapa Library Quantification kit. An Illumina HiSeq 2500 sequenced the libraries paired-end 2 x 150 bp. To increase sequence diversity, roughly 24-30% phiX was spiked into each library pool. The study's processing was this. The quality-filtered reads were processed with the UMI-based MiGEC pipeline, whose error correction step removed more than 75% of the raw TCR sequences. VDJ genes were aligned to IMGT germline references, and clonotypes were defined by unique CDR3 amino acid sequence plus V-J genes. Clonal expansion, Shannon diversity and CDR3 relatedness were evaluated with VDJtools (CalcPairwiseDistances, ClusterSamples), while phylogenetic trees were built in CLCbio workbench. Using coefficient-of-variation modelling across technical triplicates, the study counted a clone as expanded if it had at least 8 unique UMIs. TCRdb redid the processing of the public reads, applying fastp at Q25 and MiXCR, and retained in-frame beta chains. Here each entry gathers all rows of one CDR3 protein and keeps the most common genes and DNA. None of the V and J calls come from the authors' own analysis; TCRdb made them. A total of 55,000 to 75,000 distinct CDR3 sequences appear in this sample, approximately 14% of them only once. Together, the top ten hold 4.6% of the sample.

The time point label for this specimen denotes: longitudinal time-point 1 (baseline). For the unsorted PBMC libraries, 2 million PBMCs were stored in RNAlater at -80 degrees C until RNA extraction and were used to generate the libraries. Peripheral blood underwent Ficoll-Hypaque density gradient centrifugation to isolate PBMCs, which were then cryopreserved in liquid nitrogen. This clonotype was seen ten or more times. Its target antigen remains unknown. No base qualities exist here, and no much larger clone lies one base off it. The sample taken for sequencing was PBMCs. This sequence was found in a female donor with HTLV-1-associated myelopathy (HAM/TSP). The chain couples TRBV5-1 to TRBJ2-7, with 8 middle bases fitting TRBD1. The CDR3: CASSLADRGGSEQYF. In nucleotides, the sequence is TGCGCCAGCAGCTTGGCCGACAGGGGTGGGAGCGAGCAGTACTTC.